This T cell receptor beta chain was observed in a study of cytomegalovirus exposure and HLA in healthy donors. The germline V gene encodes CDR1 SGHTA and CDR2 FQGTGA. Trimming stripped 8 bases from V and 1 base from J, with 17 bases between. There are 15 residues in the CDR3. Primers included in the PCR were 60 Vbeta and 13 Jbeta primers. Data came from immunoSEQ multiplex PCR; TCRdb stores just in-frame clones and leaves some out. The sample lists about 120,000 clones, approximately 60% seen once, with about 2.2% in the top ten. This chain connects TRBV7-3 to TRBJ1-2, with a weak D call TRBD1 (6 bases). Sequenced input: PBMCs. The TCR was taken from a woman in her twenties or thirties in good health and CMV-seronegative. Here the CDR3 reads CASEVRGRGNYGYTF. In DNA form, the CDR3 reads TGTGCCAGCGAGGTACGGGGCAGGGGTAACTATGGCTACACCTTC.